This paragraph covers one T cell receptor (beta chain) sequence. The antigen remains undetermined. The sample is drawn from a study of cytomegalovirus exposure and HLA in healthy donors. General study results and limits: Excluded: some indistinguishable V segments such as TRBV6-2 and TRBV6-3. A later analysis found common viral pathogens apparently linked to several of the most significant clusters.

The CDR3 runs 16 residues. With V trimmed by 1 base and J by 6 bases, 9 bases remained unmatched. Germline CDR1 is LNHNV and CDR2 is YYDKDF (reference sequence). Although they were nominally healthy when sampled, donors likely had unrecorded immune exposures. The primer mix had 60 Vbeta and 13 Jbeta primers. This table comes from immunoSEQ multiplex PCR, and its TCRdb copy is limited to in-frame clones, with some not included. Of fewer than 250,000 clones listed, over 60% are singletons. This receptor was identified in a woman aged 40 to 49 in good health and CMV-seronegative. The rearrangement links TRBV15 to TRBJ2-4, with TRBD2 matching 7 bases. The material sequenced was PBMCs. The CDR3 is CATSRAKDGRINIQYF. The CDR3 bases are TGTGCCACCAGCAGAGCTAAGGACGGGAGGATAAACATTCAGTACTTC.